The 23 T cell receptor beta chains listed next were all sequenced from one sample in a study of Graves' ophthalmopathy and Graves' hyperthyroidism. Amplified material comprised TCR beta CDR3 regions derived from RNA transcripts. After a first-round RT-PCR with HTBI primers, a second-round multiplex PCR was run. TCRdb re-called the multiplex PCR reads through MiXCR, storing one row per CDR3 protein. This table holds 1 million to 1.3 million distinct CDR3 sequences, less than 45% found once. Sequenced: peripheral blood or thyroid tissue (not recorded which). The source is an adult man with Graves' hyperthyroidism.

This clonotype was observed at least ten times. The rearrangement links TRBV7-9 to TRBJ1-2; a weak D match, TRBD1 (6 bases). Germline assignment: CDR1 SEHNR and CDR2 FQNEAQ (reference sequence). The CDR3 spans 13 residues. V was clipped by 2 bases and J by 2 bases, with 6 bases between them. The CDR3 sequence is CASSLRGNYGYTF. The CDR3 DNA sequence: TGTGCCAGCAGCTTAAGGGGGAACTATGGCTACACCTTC. Filled out from reference TRBV7-9 and TRBJ1-2, the complete variable domain reads DTGVSQNPRHKITKRGQNVTFRCDPISEHNRLYWYRQTLGQGPEFLTYFQNEAQLEKSRLLSDRFSAERPKGSFSTLEIQRTEQGDSAMYLCASSLRGNYGYTFGSGTRLTVV.

This clonotype has ten or more counts. The V call is TRBV20-1, the J call TRBJ2-5; D is undetermined. CDR3 size: 13 residues. The V gene's germline CDR1 is DFQATT and CDR2 SNEGSKA (reference sequence). V was pared by 3 bases and J by 4 bases, with 12 bases between. CDR3 coding DNA: TGCAGTGCTAGTTCGGAGTGGGGAGAGACCCAGTACTTC. It specifies CSASSEWGETQYF.

The genes are TRBV27 and TRBJ2-7; TRBD2 matches at 13 bases. V trimming: 4 bases; J trimming: 4 bases; junction bases outside the gene matches: 7. This CDR3 has 16 residues. Looked up from germline, CDR1 is MNHEY and CDR2 is SMNVEV (reference sequence). The CDR3 bases are TGTGCCAGCAGTTCCCTGACTAGCGGGGGGCAATACGAGCAGTACTTC. This gives the protein CASSSLTSGGQYEQYF.

The V call is TRBV14, the J call TRBJ2-5; a weak D match, TRBD2 (6 bases). Germline CDR1 SGHDN, CDR2 FVKESK. The CDR3 covers 16 residues. Trimming stripped 1 base from V and 5 bases from J, with 17 bases between. Here the CDR3 reads CASSQGFGTSPETQYF. Written as DNA, the CDR3 is TGTGCCAGCAGCCAAGGTTTTGGCACTAGCCCGGAGACCCAGTACTTC.

This clonotype was seen ten or more times. The V and J genes are TRBV19 and TRBJ2-6, with D unclear. This CDR3 has 17 amino acids. V lost 2 bases to trimming and J lost 2 bases, with 13 bases between them. CDR1 LNHDA and CDR2 SQIVND come from the germline V gene (reference sequence). CDR3 protein: CASSITNPVAGANVLTF. The CDR3 DNA sequence: TGTGCCAGTAGTATAACCAACCCGGTAGCTGGGGCCAACGTCCTGACTTTC.

V gene TRBV7-7 combines with J gene TRBJ2-3; D perhaps matches TRBD1 (5 bases). The germline V gene encodes CDR1 SSHAT and CDR2 FNYEAQ (reference sequence). The CDR3 extends over 15 amino acids. Trimming pared 6 bases from V and 0 bases from J, leaving 13 bases between. The CDR3 DNA follows: TGTGCCAGCAGTGGAGCGCAGGGCAGCACAGATACGCAGTATTTT. This sequence encodes CASSGAQGSTDTQYF.

Concerning this clonotype: Being one base from a much bigger clone, this may be a read error. This CDR3 is missing its conserved last phenylalanine or tryptophan, likely due to a read error. The chain recombines TRBV7-2 with TRBJ2-7; no reliable D call. CDR1 is SGHTA and CDR2 is FQGNSA in the germline V gene. V gave up 4 bases and J gave up 2 bases, with 18 bases separating them. This CDR3 is 16 amino acids long. The CDR3 region is CASSSPETIPAYEQYS. In nucleotides, the CDR3 is TGTGCCAGCAGCTCCCCTGAGACAATCCCAGCCTACGAGCAGTACTCC.

This chain links TRBV7-9 with TRBJ1-4; no clear D gene. The V end lost 11 bases, the J end lost 2 bases, and 15 bases lay between the germline ends. CDR1 is SEHNR and CDR2 is FQNEAQ in the germline V gene (reference sequence). This CDR3 region has 14 residues. CDR3 nucleotide sequence: TGTGCCTGGATGTCGGTCGCCACTAATGAAAAACTGTTTTTT. Its protein is CAWMSVATNEKLFF.

This clonotype was seen a few times. The J gene is TRBJ2-3, the V gene TRBV7-9; TRBD1 matches 7 bases. Germline V gene sequence: CDR1 SEHNR, CDR2 FQNEAQ (reference sequence). The CDR3 extends over 14 amino acids. V shed 0 bases and J 4 bases; nucleotides not matched to a gene: 1. The CDR3 nucleotides read TGTGCCAGCAGCTTAGCAGGGGGCGCAGATACGCAGTATTTT. Its translation is CASSLAGGADTQYF.

The chain combines TRBV2 with TRBJ1-5, with D perhaps matching TRBD1 (5 bases). This CDR3 is 14 amino acids long. V was trimmed by 8 bases and J by 5 bases, leaving 16 bases between them. Germline V gives CDR1 SNHLY, CDR2 FYNNEI. The chain's CDR3 is CASQDTFLHQPQHF. The CDR3 bases are TGTGCCAGCCAGGACACATTCCTCCATCAGCCCCAGCATTTT.

The chain has TRBV7-6 and TRBJ2-7; D unclear. This CDR3 has 13 amino acids. CDR1 is SGHVS, CDR2 FNYEAQ, per germline. V was clipped by 4 bases and J by 6 bases, with 13 bases between them. CDR3 loop: CASSSGQVGEQYF. CDR3 nucleotide sequence: TGTGCCAGCAGCTCCGGGCAGGTCGGCGAGCAGTACTTC. The full variable domain, its missing parts supplied by reference TRBV7-6 and TRBJ2-7, is GAGVSQSPRYKVTKRGQDVALRCDPISGHVSLYWYRQALGQGPEFLTYFNYEAQQDKSGLPNDRFSAERPEGSISTLTIQRTEQRDSAMYRCASSSGQVGEQYFGPGTRLTVT.

About this clonotype: It is likely a read error, because the conserved phenylalanine at the end of the CDR3 is missing. It is unclear where the CDR3 begins or ends on the DNA, so no DNA is shown, and the CDR3 is as TCRdb lists it. The chain joins TRBV29-1 to TRBJ1-3; the table's D call of TRBD1 was not tested on the DNA. The CDR3 length equals 8 residues, ends included. The germline V gene has CDR1 SQVTM and CDR2 ANQGSEA. This chain's CDR3 is CSVSTGNT.

At least ten counts were recorded for this clonotype. The chain joins TRBV12-3 or TRBV12-4 to TRBJ1-1; tentative D call: TRBD1 (5 bases). Trimming took 7 bases from V and 0 from J, leaving 12 bases between them. The CDR3 is made up of 14 amino acids. For the CDR3, the DNA is TGTGCCAGCAAACAGGACTGGATGAACACTGAAGCTTTCTTT. Its protein is CASKQDWMNTEAFF.

V usage is TRBV28 and J usage is TRBJ1-2; no clear D gene. The germline CDR1 and CDR2 sequences are MDHEN and SYDVKM. Trimming pared 7 bases from V and 5 bases from J, leaving 17 bases between. The CDR3 totals 14 residues. The CDR3 here is CASTNSPPLYGYTF. Here the CDR3 DNA reads TGTGCCAGCACCAATAGCCCCCCGCTATATGGCTACACCTTC.

There are many counts of this clonotype. The V call is TRBV19, the J call TRBJ2-7; TRBD2 matches 12 bases. The CDR3 has 16 residues. From germline, CDR1 is LNHDA and CDR2 SQIVND (reference sequence). J was trimmed by 3 bases and V by 5 bases; bases with no gene match: 8. CDR3 DNA: TGTGCCAGTAGTCGGACTAGCGGGGCCGCATACTACGAGCAGTACTTC. Protein product: CASSRTSGAAYYEQYF.

The rearrangement uses TRBV27 and TRBJ2-7, with D unclear. Germline loops: CDR1 MNHEY, CDR2 SMNVEV (reference sequence). The germline V and J ends were trimmed by 6 bases and 1 base, with 7 bases remaining between them. This CDR3 has 12 residues. The CDR3 region is CASRDLSYEQYF. The CDR3 nucleotides are TGTGCCAGCAGGGACCTATCCTACGAGCAGTACTTC.

This clonotype was counted only a few times. The chain carries TRBV15 and TRBJ1-2, with a tentative D call TRBD1 (6 bases). V lost 2 bases and J lost 4, with 11 bases in between. The CDR3 is 14 residues long. The germline V gene has CDR1 LNHNV and CDR2 YYDKDF (reference sequence). The CDR3 DNA sequence: TGTGCCACCAGCAGATTAGCAGGGGCCTATGGCTACACCTTC. This gives the protein CATSRLAGAYGYTF. The whole variable domain, filled in from reference TRBV15 and TRBJ1-2, reads DAMVIQNPRYQVTQFGKPVTLSCSQTLNHNVMYWYQQKSSQAPKLLFHYYDKDFNNEADTPDNFQSRRPNTSFCFLDIRSPGLGDTAMYLCATSRLAGAYGYTFGSGTRLTVV.

Regarding this clonotype: A junction boundary mismatches the germline segment, possibly from a read error. This rearrangement joins TRBV20-1 to TRBJ1-6, with a weak D call TRBD1 (5 bases). Germline V CDR1 and CDR2: DFQATT, SNEGSKA (reference sequence). This CDR3 is built from 12 residues. This CDR3 reads CSAKIRDSHLHF. The DNA of the CDR3 is TGCAGTGCTAAAATCAGGGACTCACACCTCCACTTT.

J is TRBJ2-3 and V is TRBV7-8, with 11 bases fitting TRBD2. J gave up 6 bases and V 4 bases, and 12 bases lay outside the gene matches. Germline loops: CDR1 SGHVS, CDR2 FQNEAQ. The CDR3 covers 17 residues. Here the CDR3 reads CASSSAGLAGGRDTQYF. CDR3 nucleotide sequence: TGTGCCAGCAGCTCCGCGGGGCTAGCGGGGGGTAGGGATACGCAGTATTTT.

This clonotype appeared once. The chain has TRBV10-3 and TRBJ2-5; 11 bases agree with TRBD2. Trimming took 6 bases from V and 1 from J; bases not matched to a gene: 10. This CDR3 region has 17 residues. Germline CDR1 ENHRY, CDR2 SYGVKD. The CDR3: CAIRDTSGGPLQETQYF. In DNA, the CDR3 is TGTGCCATCAGAGACACTAGCGGGGGCCCGCTCCAAGAGACCCAGTACTTC.

This chain connects TRBV10-3 to TRBJ1-1, with no clear D. The ends were cut back, 6 bases at V and 4 bases at J, with 3 bases in the middle. Germline V gives CDR1 ENHRY, CDR2 SYGVKD. CDR3 length: 10 amino acids. The CDR3 DNA follows: TGTGCCATCAGGGGCACTGAAGCTTTCTTT. Translation: CAIRGTEAFF.

In its sample, this clonotype was seen once. The V and J genes are TRBV2 and TRBJ2-7; no clear D. This CDR3 spans 12 amino acids. CDR1 and CDR2 from the germline V gene are SNHLY and FYNNEI. The V gene lost 7 bases and the J gene lost 3 bases, with 10 bases spanning the gap. This CDR3 reads CASKARGYEQYF. CDR3 nucleotide sequence: TGTGCCAGCAAGGCCAGAGGCTACGAGCAGTACTTC.

This clonotype came up many times. The chain links TRBV12-3 or TRBV12-4 to TRBJ1-2; unclear D gene. This CDR3 is built from 15 residues. V lost 4 bases to trimming and J lost 0 bases, with 12 bases between them. The CDR3 loop is CASSYAGRANYGYTF. The CDR3 DNA sequence: TGTGCCAGCAGTTATGCGGGCCGAGCTAACTATGGCTACACCTTC.